This TCR beta chain derives from a study of blood T cell repertoires in COVID-19. Across the study: Collection of acute and convalescent COVID-19 samples took place in the United States, Italy and Spain. T cells, B-cell-depleted T cells, or PBMCs provided the cDNA or gDNA that served as material.

Germline CDR1 reads SGHRS; CDR2 reads YFSETQ. The CDR3 length is 16 residues. V dropped 4 bases and J dropped 7; count of bases not matched to a gene: 10. Per the authors' pipeline: Reference gene primer amplification gave nucleated cell count estimates. Profiled with immunoSEQ multiplex PCR; TCRdb holds only in-frame clones, not every one. V, J and clone size reflect that table, while D and trimming were determined from the DNA. The table has approximately 240,000 clones, around four fifths seen once. The genes are TRBV5-1 and TRBJ2-1; 11 bases match TRBD2. The TCR originated in an older woman with active or convalescent COVID-19. The sample was peripheral blood. The CDR3 loop reads CASSPRSASGRNEQFF. In DNA, the CDR3 is TGCGCCAGCAGCCCCCGGTCTGCTAGCGGGAGGAATGAGCAGTTCTTC.